This entry concerns a single T cell receptor beta chain. The same CDR3 can be traced to other DNA sequences in this sample. This specimen belongs to a study of blood T cell repertoires in COVID-19. Original data processing: Nucleated cell counts were estimated from reference gene primer amplification. Assay used: immunoSEQ multiplex PCR; TCRdb lists only in-frame clones, some missing. The V and J calls and the clone size are those of that table, but D and trimming were determined from the DNA. In the table there are roughly 140,000 clones, around 84% of which are singletons. With V trimmed by 1 base and J by 2 bases, 0 bases remained unmatched. CDR3 length equals 14 residues. Germline lookup yields CDR1 SGHTA and CDR2 FQGNSA.

V and J are TRBV7-2 and TRBJ2-7, with 9 bases lining up with TRBD1. The origin of this receptor is a woman aged 45-65 years in a cohort sampled during active or convalescent COVID-19. The sequencing input was peripheral blood. This CDR3 reads CASSLGQGAYEQYF. As DNA, the CDR3 is TGTGCCAGCAGCTTAGGACAGGGGGCCTACGAGCAGTACTTC.